The 17 T cell receptor beta chains listed next were all sequenced from one sample in a study of T-cell memory formation after mild COVID-19. TCRdb reprocessed the 5' RACE reads via MiXCR and lists one record per CDR3 protein. The sample records about 560,000 distinct CDR3 sequences, roughly a fifth being singletons. The sample taken for sequencing was PBMCs or a T cell subset sorted from them (not recorded which). The receptors shown here come from an adult woman who had mild COVID-19 (a few samples of this study predate the infection). Cell type and time point are not known.

V usage is TRBV20-1 and J usage is TRBJ1-1; D remains unclear. The CDR3 is 12 amino acids. Trimming stripped 3 bases from V and 4 bases from J, with 9 bases between. The V gene's germline CDR1 is DFQATT and CDR2 SNEGSKA (reference sequence). CDR3 nucleotides: TGCAGTGCTAGTCCAGTTGGCACTGAAGCTTTCTTT. Its protein product is CSASPVGTEAFF.

The chain links TRBV7-8 to TRBJ2-7, with TRBD2 identical over 8 bases. CDR1 SGHVS and CDR2 FQNEAQ come from the germline V gene. Losses at the gene ends were 2 bases for V and 2 bases for J; bases not matched to a gene: 2. There are 14 residues in the CDR3. Here the CDR3 DNA reads TGTGCCAGCAGCTTAACGGGACTAGCCTACGAGCAGTACTTC. It codes for CASSLTGLAYEQYF.

CDR3 in DNA: TGTGCCAGCAGCTTGGGGACACCTAATGAGCAGTTCTTC. Protein: CASSLGTPNEQFF. The rearrangement uses TRBV7-8 and TRBJ2-1, with a weak D call TRBD1 (6 bases). CDR1 SGHVS and CDR2 FQNEAQ come from the germline V gene. The CDR3 length is 13 residues. V was cut by 3 bases and J by 7 bases, with 10 bases left in between. The full variable domain, with the rest looked up from reference TRBV7-8 and TRBJ2-1, is GAGVSQSPRYKVAKRGQDVALRCDPISGHVSLFWYQQALGQGPEFLTYFQNEAQLDKSGLPSDRFFAERPEGSVSTLKIQRTQQEDSAVYLCASSLGTPNEQFFGPGTRLTVL.

The chain joins TRBV15 to TRBJ2-7; weak D call: TRBD2 (5 bases). There are 15 residues in the CDR3. Germline V CDR1 and CDR2: LNHNV, YYDKDF (reference sequence). V was pared by 5 bases and J by 6 bases, with 20 bases between. CDR3 residues: CATSGRRSGVREQYF. CDR3 DNA sequence: TGTGCCACCAGCGGGAGACGTTCGGGTGTTCGCGAGCAGTACTTC.

The chain recombines TRBV27 with TRBJ1-6; D not certain. Germline V gives CDR1 MNHEY, CDR2 SMNVEV (reference sequence). The CDR3 has 13 residues. The V and J ends lost 6 bases and 7 bases respectively, with 10 bases between them. CDR3 loop: CASSTSENSPLHF. DNA for the CDR3: TGTGCCAGCAGCACGTCGGAGAATTCACCCCTCCACTTT.

This clonotype was seen a few times. This rearrangement joins TRBV18 to TRBJ2-3; 10 nucleotides align to TRBD2. V shed 1 base, J shed 0 bases, and the junction held 10 bases outside the gene matches. This CDR3 has 19 residues. Per germline, CDR1 KGHSH and CDR2 LQKENI. The CDR3 DNA follows: TGTGCCAGCTCACCACGGGCCCTAGCGGGGGTTTCTAGCACAGATACGCAGTATTTT. Protein: CASSPRALAGVSSTDTQYF.

This rearrangement joins TRBV12-3 or TRBV12-4 to TRBJ2-1, with 10 bases identical to TRBD2. Trimming cost V 0 bases and J 5 bases; bases outside gene matches: 4. The CDR3 runs to 16 residues. The DNA of the CDR3 is TGTGCCAGCAGTTTAGCGCCAGGACTAGCGGACAATGAGCAGTTCTTC. This codes for CASSLAPGLADNEQFF.

The rearrangement uses TRBV5-1 and TRBJ2-1; 9 bases match TRBD2. Germline V gene lookup returns CDR1 SGHRS and CDR2 YFSETQ. CDR3 length: 15 amino acids. Trimming cost V 2 bases and J 3 bases; bases outside gene matches: 3. For the CDR3, the DNA is TGCGCCAGCAGCTTCGGCGGGGGGGACTACAATGAGCAGTTCTTC. Translated, it gives CASSFGGGDYNEQFF.

In this sample, this clonotype turned up a few times. This sequence joins TRBV20-1 and TRBJ2-5; D is unclear. CDR1 DFQATT and CDR2 SNEGSKA come from the germline V gene (reference sequence). V lost 4 bases to trimming and J lost 0 bases, with 12 bases between them. The CDR3 sequence is 14 residues long. This chain's CDR3 is CSATGRFYQETQYF. In DNA form, the CDR3 reads TGCAGTGCTACCGGAAGGTTTTACCAAGAGACCCAGTACTTC.

This clonotype was picked up a small number of times. The chain links TRBV19 to TRBJ2-2, with a tentative D call TRBD1 (6 bases). Germline CDR1 LNHDA, CDR2 SQIVND (reference sequence). The CDR3 is 15 amino acids. With 5 bases removed from V and 0 bases from J, the gap between germline ends came to 10 bases. In DNA form, the CDR3 reads TGTGCCAGTAGTTCAGGGGCCGCGAACACCGGGGAGCTGTTTTTT. Residues: CASSSGAANTGELFF. Full variable domain (remainder filled in from reference TRBV19 and TRBJ2-2): DGGITQSPKYLFRKEGQNVTLSCEQNLNHDAMYWYRQDPGQGLRLIYYSQIVNDFQKGDIAEGYSVSREKKESFPLTVTSAQKNPTAFYLCASSSGAANTGELFFGEGSRLTVL.

J is TRBJ2-2 and V is TRBV7-9; D ambiguous. Trimming pared 1 base from V and 0 bases from J, leaving 9 bases between. Germline V CDR1 and CDR2: SEHNR, FQNEAQ (reference sequence). This CDR3 contains 16 residues. The CDR3 DNA is TGTGCCAGCAGCTTAGACCGGACGGCGAACACCGGGGAGCTGTTTTTT. Protein: CASSLDRTANTGELFF.

The rearrangement uses TRBV6-2 or TRBV6-3 and TRBJ2-2; D is undetermined. V lost 4 bases to trimming and J lost 0 bases, with 6 bases between them. This CDR3 contains 14 residues. Germline CDR1 and CDR2: MNHEY and SVGEGT. CDR3 bases: TGTGCCAGCAGTTTATACGCGAACACCGGGGAGCTGTTTTTT. It translates to CASSLYANTGELFF.

The gene calls are TRBV5-6 and TRBJ2-1; 9 nucleotides line up with TRBD2. The length of the CDR3 is 16 residues. The ends lost 0 bases at V and 6 bases at J; junction bases unmatched: 7. Per germline, CDR1 SGHDT and CDR2 YYEEEE. Here the CDR3 reads CASSLGVAGAFNEQFF. For the CDR3, the DNA is TGTGCCAGCAGCTTGGGAGTAGCGGGAGCTTTCAATGAGCAGTTCTTC.

The chain recombines TRBV15 with TRBJ2-2; D is undetermined. The CDR3 sequence is 12 residues long. Germline loops: CDR1 LNHNV, CDR2 YYDKDF (reference sequence). V was cut by 5 bases and J by 5 bases, with 6 bases left in between. The DNA of the CDR3 is TGTGCCACCAGCGTGACGACCGGGGAGCTGTTTTTT. This sequence encodes CATSVTTGELFF.

The V call is TRBV12-3 or TRBV12-4, the J call TRBJ2-3; no definite D call. This CDR3 has 12 residues. The V gene lost 5 bases and the J gene lost 7 bases, with 10 bases spanning the gap. CDR3 in amino acids: CASSQISYTQYF. The CDR3 nucleotides are TGTGCCAGCAGTCAGATTAGTTATACGCAGTATTTT.

The rearrangement uses TRBV28 and TRBJ2-7; weak D call: TRBD2 (5 bases). Trimming took 6 bases from V and 2 from J, leaving 14 bases between them. The CDR3 spans 14 residues. Per germline, CDR1 MDHEN and CDR2 SYDVKM. CDR3 DNA sequence: TGTGCCAGCAGGTTCCGAGGAGGTACCTACGAGCAGTACTTC. Its translation: CASRFRGGTYEQYF.

This clonotype was seen a handful of times. The V gene is TRBV27, the J gene TRBJ2-5, with TRBD1 matching over 7 bases. J gave up 5 bases and V 0 bases, and 9 bases lay outside the gene matches. The CDR3 is 16 amino acids. Germline values: CDR1 MNHEY, CDR2 SMNVEV (reference sequence). The CDR3 nucleotides are TGTGCCAGCAGTTTATCCCTCGACAGGGTTGGGGAGACCCAGTACTTC. This sequence encodes CASSLSLDRVGETQYF.